These 25 T cell receptor beta chains originate from one sample sequenced in a study of T cells in Graves' hyperthyroidism and ophthalmopathy. It was RNA transcripts that yielded the amplified TCR beta CDR3 regions. During a first-round RT-PCR of the TCR CDR3, the HTBI primer set was used. TCRdb analysed the multiplex PCR reads with MiXCR anew, one entry per CDR3 protein. The sample gives about 410,000 distinct CDR3 sequences, about 14% of which show up once; around 20% is in the top ten. The sequenced material came from blood. The receptors come from a woman in her twenties or thirties with Graves' ophthalmopathy.

This clonotype was seen ten or more times. CDR3 sequence reads: CSAPGGVWGSSSYNSPLHF. Written as DNA, the CDR3 is TGCAGTGCCCCGGGGGGGGTGTGGGGAAGTAGCTCCTATAATTCACCCCTCCACTTT. The J gene is TRBJ1-6, the V gene TRBV20-1, with D perhaps matching TRBD1 (5 bases). This CDR3 is built from 19 residues. The ends were cut back, 6 bases at V and 0 bases at J, with 24 bases in the middle. Germline CDR1 DFQATT, CDR2 SNEGSKA (reference sequence).

This clonotype was recorded many times. The chain recombines TRBV12-3 or TRBV12-4 with TRBJ1-1, with D possibly TRBD1 on 5 matching bases. Trimming left V 6 bases short and J 9 bases short, with 14 bases between. There are 12 residues in the CDR3. This chain's CDR3 is CASSEGPGKAFF. The CDR3 bases are TGTGCCAGCAGCGAGGGACCGGGAAAAGCTTTCTTT.

The rearrangement links TRBV18 to TRBJ2-1; D is undetermined. Trimming took off 8 bases at V and 0 bases at J, with 14 bases between the two ends. Germline loops: CDR1 KGHSH, CDR2 LQKENI. The CDR3 is 15 amino acids. The CDR3: CASSVAHSSYNEQFF. CDR3 DNA: TGTGCCAGCAGCGTAGCTCACAGCTCCTACAATGAGCAGTTCTTC.

This clonotype was detected ten times or more. The chain recombines TRBV3-1 with TRBJ1-5; D may be TRBD1 (6 bases). The CDR3 is 15 residues long. Germline lookup yields CDR1 LGHDT and CDR2 YNNKEL (reference sequence). Trimming removed 2 bases from V and 6 bases from J, with 14 bases in between. CDR3 loop: CASSQRGEGGQPQHF. The CDR3 DNA sequence: TGTGCCAGCAGCCAAAGGGGGGAAGGGGGTCAGCCCCAGCATTTT.

This clonotype was observed at least ten times. The chain combines TRBV20-1 with TRBJ2-1; 12 bases line up with TRBD2. The ends lost 3 bases at V and 9 bases at J; junction bases unmatched: 3. Germline V CDR1 and CDR2: DFQATT, SNEGSKA (reference sequence). The CDR3 is 13 amino acids. The CDR3 DNA follows: TGCAGTGCTAGTCTAGCGGGGGGGAGTGAGCAGTTCTTC. This gives the protein CSASLAGGSEQFF.

The chain is built from TRBV12-3 or TRBV12-4 and TRBJ2-1, with D uncertain. The CDR3 loop spans 15 amino acids. Trimming cost V 2 bases and J 0 bases, with 8 bases left between them. Here the CDR3 reads CASSLQESSYNEQFF. The CDR3 DNA follows: TGTGCCAGCAGTTTACAGGAGTCCTCCTACAATGAGCAGTTCTTC.

This clonotype was seen at least ten times. This sequence joins TRBV20-1 and TRBJ1-1; perhaps TRBD1 as D (5 bases). Germline V gene data show CDR1 as DFQATT and CDR2 as SNEGSKA (reference sequence). The CDR3 is made up of 19 amino acids. The V end was cut by 0 bases, the J end by 1 base, with 24 bases between. The CDR3 reads CSARETHPSVARENTEAFF. The CDR3, as DNA: TGCAGTGCTAGAGAGACCCACCCCTCAGTAGCCAGGGAGAACACTGAAGCTTTCTTT.

Details on this clonotype: This could be a read error, since a much larger clone is one nucleotide away. V and J are TRBV7-6 and TRBJ2-5; D ambiguous. Trimming stripped 5 bases from V and 4 bases from J, with 23 bases between. There are 17 residues in the CDR3. Germline CDR1 and CDR2: SGHVS and FNYEAQ. As DNA, the CDR3 is TGTGCCAGCAGCCCAGTGGTGCAACAGCACGCAGGAGAGACCCAGTACTTC. It specifies CASSPVVQQHAGETQYF.

This clonotype has ten or more counts. This chain joins TRBV7-2 and TRBJ2-3; no firm D call. V was cut by 7 bases and J by 2 bases, with 13 bases left in between. Per germline, CDR1 SGHTA and CDR2 FQGNSA. The length of the CDR3 is 14 residues. CDR3 region: CASTLGATTDTQYF. CDR3 DNA: TGTGCCAGCACCCTGGGCGCCACCACAGATACGCAGTATTTT.

This clonotype was seen more than once but under ten times. V and J are TRBV24-1 and TRBJ2-6; no definite D call. Trimming pared 5 bases from V and 1 base from J, leaving 11 bases between. Germline lookup yields CDR1 KGHDR and CDR2 SFDVKD. This CDR3 spans 16 amino acids. CDR3 in DNA: TGTGCCACCAGTGTGTCGGGTGGTTCTGGGGCCAACGTCCTGACTTTC. This sequence encodes CATSVSGGSGANVLTF.

This clonotype was seen many times. The V gene is TRBV5-6, the J gene TRBJ1-2, with D maybe TRBD1 (6 bases). Germline values: CDR1 SGHDT, CDR2 YYEEEE. The CDR3 runs 15 residues. V was cut by 4 bases and J by 4 bases, with 17 bases left in between. The CDR3 DNA reads as TGTGCCAGCAGCCCCATGTCGGGACAAGCCTATGGCTACACCTTC. Protein sequence: CASSPMSGQAYGYTF.

This clonotype was found once. A much more abundant neighbour one base away suggests this may be a read error. The chain uses TRBV6-2 or TRBV6-3 and TRBJ2-2, with D perhaps TRBD1 (6 bases). This CDR3 spans 16 amino acids. The germline V gene has CDR1 MNHEY and CDR2 SVGEGT. The CDR3: CASSARVGANAGELFF. The CDR3 nucleotides are TGTGCCAGCAGTGCCAGGGTGGGGGCGAACGCCGGGGAGCTGTTTTTT.

The V and J genes are TRBV20-1 and TRBJ2-2, with D hard to call. Germline V lookup: CDR1 DFQATT, CDR2 SNEGSKA (reference sequence). This CDR3 comprises 14 residues. V lost 3 bases, J lost 0 bases, and 8 bases lay in between. CDR3 DNA: TGCAGTGCTAGCGGTTTAGCGAACACCGGGGAGCTGTTTTTT. Residues: CSASGLANTGELFF.

This clonotype was seen ten or more times. V usage is TRBV6-5 and J usage is TRBJ1-2; D is perhaps TRBD1 (5 bases). Germline lookup yields CDR1 MNHEY and CDR2 SVGAGI. V dropped 2 bases and J dropped 1 base, with 11 bases sitting between them. The CDR3 totals 15 residues. CDR3 DNA sequence: TGTGCCAGCAGTTACCTGGGGGTTGTTAACTATGGCTACACCTTC. Its protein product is CASSYLGVVNYGYTF.

There are many counts of this clonotype. The gene calls are TRBV24-1 and TRBJ2-5; 8 nucleotides align to TRBD2. Germline V lookup: CDR1 KGHDR, CDR2 SFDVKD. CDR3 length: 16 amino acids. V lost 0 bases and J lost 4; bases outside the gene matches: 6. CDR3 residues: CATSDLHSGGRETQYF. The CDR3 DNA is TGTGCCACCAGTGATTTGCATTCGGGGGGGCGAGAGACCCAGTACTTC.

There are many counts of this clonotype. The chain uses TRBV14 and TRBJ2-1; 9 nucleotides line up with TRBD2. Per germline, CDR1 SGHDN and CDR2 FVKESK. After removal of 0 bases from V and 0 bases from J, the junction contained 9 bases not matched to a gene. CDR3 length: 19 amino acids. The CDR3 DNA is TGTGCCAGCAGCCAAGATGTGCTGAGGACTAGCGCCTCCTACAATGAGCAGTTCTTC. Translated, it gives CASSQDVLRTSASYNEQFF.

This clonotype was found many times. This chain links TRBV3-1 with TRBJ2-2, with D perhaps TRBD2 (5 bases). V gave up 1 base and J gave up 6 bases, with 9 bases separating them. The germline V gene has CDR1 LGHDT and CDR2 YNNKEL (reference sequence). The CDR3 is made up of 14 amino acids. The CDR3 DNA sequence: TGTGCCAGCAGCCAAGGTTGGCGGGCCGGGGAGCTGTTTTTT. This gives the protein CASSQGWRAGELFF.

This clonotype appeared many times. The chain is built from TRBV7-9 and TRBJ1-1, with 7 nucleotides matching TRBD1. Germline CDR1 and CDR2: SEHNR and FQNEAQ (reference sequence). V lost 5 bases to trimming and J lost 8 bases; unmatched junction nucleotides: 11. The CDR3 runs 14 residues. The CDR3 loop is CASSPDRVEQEAFF. CDR3 coding DNA: TGTGCCAGCAGCCCAGACAGGGTCGAACAAGAAGCTTTCTTT.

This clonotype was counted at least ten times. The CDR3 region has the DNA TGTGCCTGGAGTAGTGGGATCGAGCAGTACTTC. Its translation: CAWSSGIEQYF. The chain links TRBV30 to TRBJ2-7; D is undetermined. There are 11 residues in the CDR3. V gave up 2 bases and J gave up 6 bases, with 8 bases separating them. Germline loops: CDR1 GTSNPN, CDR2 SVGIG (reference sequence).

In regard to this clonotype: This may be a read error, as it is one base from a much larger clone. This chain links TRBV11-2 with TRBJ1-4; 8 positions match TRBD1. Germline loops: CDR1 SGHAT, CDR2 FQNNGV. The CDR3 extends over 14 amino acids. The junction had 12 bases not matched to a gene; V was cut back by 6 bases and J by 12 bases. In nucleotides, the CDR3 is TGTGCCAGCAGGGCCATATCGGGACAGGCTGAACTGTTTTTT. Translating it yields CASRAISGQAELFF.

This clonotype was detected ten times or more. The chain links TRBV28 to TRBJ2-6, with no clear D. Trimming took 5 bases from V and 3 from J, leaving 11 bases between them. Germline CDR1 and CDR2: MDHEN and SYDVKM. This CDR3 contains 15 residues. The CDR3 DNA reads as TGTGCCAGCAGTCCCTTAGCTAGTGGGGCCAACGTCCTGACTTTC. This encodes CASSPLASGANVLTF.

With respect to this clonotype: A much bigger clone sits one base away, suggesting this may be a read error. The chain carries TRBV6-1 and TRBJ1-2; 7 bases match TRBD1. The CDR3 loop spans 13 amino acids. Germline V gene data show CDR1 as MNHNS and CDR2 as SASEGT. The trim removed 7 bases at V and 6 bases at J, leaving 8 bases unmatched. The CDR3 loop is CASTQGGLHGYTF. The CDR3 bases are TGTGCCAGCACGCAGGGGGGGCTCCATGGCTACACCTTC.

The chain links TRBV5-8 to TRBJ1-5, with 7 bases aligning to TRBD1. The CDR3 extends over 13 amino acids. Per germline, CDR1 SGHTS and CDR2 YDEGEE. With 2 bases clipped from V and 6 bases from J, the junction kept 2 bases outside the gene matches. In DNA form, the CDR3 reads TGTGCCAGCAGCTTCACAGGGGTTCAGCCCCAGCATTTT. Translating it yields CASSFTGVQPQHF.

The rearrangement links TRBV28 to TRBJ1-2; D is possibly TRBD1 (6 bases). Trimming took off 3 bases at V and 5 bases at J, with 10 bases between the two ends. Germline V lookup: CDR1 MDHEN, CDR2 SYDVKM. The CDR3 contains 13 residues. The CDR3 protein is CASSFPGEYGYTF. The CDR3 region has the DNA TGTGCCAGCAGTTTCCCAGGGGAATATGGCTACACCTTC.

This clonotype was detected many times. The chain is built from TRBV10-1 and TRBJ2-3; a possible D gene is TRBD2 (5 bases). CDR1 WNHNN and CDR2 SYGVQD come from the germline V gene (reference sequence). V was pared by 0 bases and J by 6 bases, with 13 bases between. This CDR3 region has 15 residues. In nucleotides, the CDR3 is TGCGCCAGCAGTGAGTCACTAGTTACTCTGGATACGCAGTATTTT. Translating gives CASSESLVTLDTQYF.